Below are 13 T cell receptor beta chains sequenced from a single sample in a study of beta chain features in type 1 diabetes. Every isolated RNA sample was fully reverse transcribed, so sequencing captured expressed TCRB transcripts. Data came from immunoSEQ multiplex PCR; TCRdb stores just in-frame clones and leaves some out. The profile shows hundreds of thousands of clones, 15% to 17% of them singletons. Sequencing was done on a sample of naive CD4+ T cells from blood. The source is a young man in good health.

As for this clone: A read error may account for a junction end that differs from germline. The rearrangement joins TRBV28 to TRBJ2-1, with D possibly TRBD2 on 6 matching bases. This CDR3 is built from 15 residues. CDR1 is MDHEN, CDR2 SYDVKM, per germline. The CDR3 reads CASRGPGDSHNEQFF. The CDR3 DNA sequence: TGTGCCAGCAGGGGCCCGGGGGACTCCCACAATGAGCAGTTCTTC.

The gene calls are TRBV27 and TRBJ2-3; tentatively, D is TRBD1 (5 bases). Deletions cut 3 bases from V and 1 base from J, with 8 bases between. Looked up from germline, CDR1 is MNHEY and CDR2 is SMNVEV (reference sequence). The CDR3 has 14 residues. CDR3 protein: CASSFRVRTDTQYF. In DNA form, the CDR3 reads TGTGCCAGCAGTTTCAGGGTACGCACAGATACGCAGTATTTT.

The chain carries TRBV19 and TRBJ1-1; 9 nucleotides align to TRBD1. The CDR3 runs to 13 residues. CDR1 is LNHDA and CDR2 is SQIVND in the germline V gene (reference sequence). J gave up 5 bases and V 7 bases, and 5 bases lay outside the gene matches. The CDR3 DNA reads TGTGCCAGTACCGGACAGGGGCGAACTGAAGCTTTCTTT. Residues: CASTGQGRTEAFF.

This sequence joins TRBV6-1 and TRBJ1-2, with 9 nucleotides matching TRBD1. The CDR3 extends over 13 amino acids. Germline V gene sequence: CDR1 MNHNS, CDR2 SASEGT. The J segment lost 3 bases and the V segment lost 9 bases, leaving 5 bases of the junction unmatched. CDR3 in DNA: TGTGCCAGTCAGACAGGGGGTGACTATGGCTACACCTTC. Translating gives CASQTGGDYGYTF.

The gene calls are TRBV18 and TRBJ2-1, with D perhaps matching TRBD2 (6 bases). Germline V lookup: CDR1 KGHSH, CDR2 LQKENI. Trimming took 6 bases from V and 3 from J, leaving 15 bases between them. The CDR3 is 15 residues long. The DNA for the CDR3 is TGTGCCAGCTCCCACGTGGAGGGCAACTACAATGAGCAGTTCTTC. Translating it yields CASSHVEGNYNEQFF.

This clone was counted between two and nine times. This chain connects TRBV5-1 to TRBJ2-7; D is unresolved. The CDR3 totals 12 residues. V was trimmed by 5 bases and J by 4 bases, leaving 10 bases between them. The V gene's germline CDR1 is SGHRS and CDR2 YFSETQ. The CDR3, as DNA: TGCGCCAGCAGGTCTGACTCTTACGAGCAGTACTTC. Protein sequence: CASRSDSYEQYF.

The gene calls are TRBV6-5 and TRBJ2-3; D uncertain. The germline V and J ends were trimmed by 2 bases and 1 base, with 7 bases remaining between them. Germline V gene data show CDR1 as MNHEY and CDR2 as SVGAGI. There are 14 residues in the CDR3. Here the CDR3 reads CASSYNRGTDTQYF. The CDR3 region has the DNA TGTGCCAGCAGTTACAACCGGGGCACAGATACGCAGTATTTT.

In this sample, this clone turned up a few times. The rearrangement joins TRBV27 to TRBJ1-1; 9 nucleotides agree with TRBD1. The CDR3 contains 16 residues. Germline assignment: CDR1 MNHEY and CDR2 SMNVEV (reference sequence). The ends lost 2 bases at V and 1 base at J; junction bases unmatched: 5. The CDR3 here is CASSLPQGAGNTEAFF. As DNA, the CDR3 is TGTGCCAGCAGTTTACCACAGGGGGCCGGGAACACTGAAGCTTTCTTT.

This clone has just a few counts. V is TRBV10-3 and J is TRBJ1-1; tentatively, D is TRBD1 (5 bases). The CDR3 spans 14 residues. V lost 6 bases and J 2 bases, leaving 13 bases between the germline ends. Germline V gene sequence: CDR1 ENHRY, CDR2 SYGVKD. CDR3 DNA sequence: TGTGCCATCAGCTCCGGGGCGGATAACACTGAAGCTTTCTTT. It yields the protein CAISSGADNTEAFF.

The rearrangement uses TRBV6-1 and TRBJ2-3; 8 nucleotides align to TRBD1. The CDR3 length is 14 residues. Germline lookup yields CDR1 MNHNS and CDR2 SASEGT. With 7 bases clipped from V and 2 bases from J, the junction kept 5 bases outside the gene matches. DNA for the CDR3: TGTGCCAGCAACCTGGACAGGGCCACAGATACGCAGTATTTT. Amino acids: CASNLDRATDTQYF.

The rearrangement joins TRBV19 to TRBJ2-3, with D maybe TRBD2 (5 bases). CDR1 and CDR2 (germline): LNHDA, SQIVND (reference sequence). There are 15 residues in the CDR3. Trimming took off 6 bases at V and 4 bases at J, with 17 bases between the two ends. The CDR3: CASSPRGLGSDTQYF. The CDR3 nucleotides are TGTGCCAGTAGCCCTCGGGGTCTGGGCTCAGATACGCAGTATTTT.

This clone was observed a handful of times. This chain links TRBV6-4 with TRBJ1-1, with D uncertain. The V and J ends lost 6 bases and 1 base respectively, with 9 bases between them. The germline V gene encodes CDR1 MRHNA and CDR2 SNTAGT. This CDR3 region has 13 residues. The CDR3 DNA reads TGTGCCAGCAGGAATTCTGGGAACACTGAAGCTTTCTTT. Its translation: CASRNSGNTEAFF.

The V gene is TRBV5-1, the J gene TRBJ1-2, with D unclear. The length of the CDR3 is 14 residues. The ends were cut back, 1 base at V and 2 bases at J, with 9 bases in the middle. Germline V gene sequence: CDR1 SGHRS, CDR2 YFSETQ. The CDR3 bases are TGCGCCAGCAGCTTGATCTCGGGCAACTATGGCTACACCTTC. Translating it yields CASSLISGNYGYTF.